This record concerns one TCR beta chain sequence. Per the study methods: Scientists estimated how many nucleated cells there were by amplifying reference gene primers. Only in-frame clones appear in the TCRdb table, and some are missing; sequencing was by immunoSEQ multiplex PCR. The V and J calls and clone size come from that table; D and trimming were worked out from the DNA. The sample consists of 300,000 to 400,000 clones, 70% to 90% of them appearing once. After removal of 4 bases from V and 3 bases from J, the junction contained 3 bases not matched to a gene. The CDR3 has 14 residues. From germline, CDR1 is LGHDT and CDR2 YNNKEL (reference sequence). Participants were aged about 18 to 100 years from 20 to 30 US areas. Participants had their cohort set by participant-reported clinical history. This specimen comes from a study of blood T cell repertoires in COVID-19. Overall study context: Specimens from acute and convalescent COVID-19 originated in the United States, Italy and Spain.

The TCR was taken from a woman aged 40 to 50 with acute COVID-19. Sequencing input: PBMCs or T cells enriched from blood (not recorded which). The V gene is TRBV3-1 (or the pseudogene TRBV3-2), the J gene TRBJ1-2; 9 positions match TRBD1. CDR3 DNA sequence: TGTGCCAGCAGCCGAGACAGGGGGGACTATGGCTACACCTTC. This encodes CASSRDRGDYGYTF.